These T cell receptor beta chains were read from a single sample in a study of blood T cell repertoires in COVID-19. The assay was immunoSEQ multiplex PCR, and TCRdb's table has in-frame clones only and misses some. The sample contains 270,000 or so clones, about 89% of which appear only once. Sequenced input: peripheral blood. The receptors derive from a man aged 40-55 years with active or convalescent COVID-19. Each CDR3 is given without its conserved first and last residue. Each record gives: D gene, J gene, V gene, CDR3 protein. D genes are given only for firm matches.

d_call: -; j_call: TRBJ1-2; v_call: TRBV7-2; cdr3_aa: ASSLQIPARTYYGYT
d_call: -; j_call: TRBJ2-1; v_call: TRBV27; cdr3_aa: ASSPLGGGYNEQF
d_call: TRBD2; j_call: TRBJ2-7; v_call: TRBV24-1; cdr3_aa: ATRCSGPNCYEQY
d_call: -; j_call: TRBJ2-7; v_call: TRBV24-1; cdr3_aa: ATSAGLNYEQY
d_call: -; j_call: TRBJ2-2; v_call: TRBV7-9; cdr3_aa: ASSLAGTGELF
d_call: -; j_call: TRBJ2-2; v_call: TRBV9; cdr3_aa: ASSVETQAGELF
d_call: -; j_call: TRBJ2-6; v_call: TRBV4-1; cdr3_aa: ASSQDLQVLSGANVLT
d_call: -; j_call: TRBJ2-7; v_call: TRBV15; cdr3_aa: ATSRDEGPGSEQY
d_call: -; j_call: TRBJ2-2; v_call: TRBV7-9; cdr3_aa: ASSLEDGGLNTGELF
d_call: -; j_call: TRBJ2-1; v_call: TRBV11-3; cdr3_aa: ASSFHIARYNEQF
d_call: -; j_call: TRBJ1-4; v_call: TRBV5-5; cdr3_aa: ASSSGTLTNEKLF
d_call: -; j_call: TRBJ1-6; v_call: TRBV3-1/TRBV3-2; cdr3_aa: ASSQELAHNSPLH
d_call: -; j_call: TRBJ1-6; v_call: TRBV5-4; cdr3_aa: ASSQENNSPLH
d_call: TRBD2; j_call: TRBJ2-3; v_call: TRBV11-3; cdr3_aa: ASSREGRIPDTQY
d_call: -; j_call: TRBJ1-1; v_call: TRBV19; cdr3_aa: ASIRGGANTEAF
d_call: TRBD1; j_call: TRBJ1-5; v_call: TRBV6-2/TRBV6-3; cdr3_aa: ASSKRTGFQPQH
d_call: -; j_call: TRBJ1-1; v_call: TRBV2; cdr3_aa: ASHGGRTEAF
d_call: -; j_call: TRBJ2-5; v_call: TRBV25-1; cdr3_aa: ASSDIYGGETQY
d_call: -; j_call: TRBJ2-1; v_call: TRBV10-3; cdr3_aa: AISERFDPSRGEQF
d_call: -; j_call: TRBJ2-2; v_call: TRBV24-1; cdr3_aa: ASAGAGELF
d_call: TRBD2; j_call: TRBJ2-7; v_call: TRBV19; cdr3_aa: ASRTSGTYEQY
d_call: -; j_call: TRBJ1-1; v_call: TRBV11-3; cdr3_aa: ASSRGGGVNTEAF
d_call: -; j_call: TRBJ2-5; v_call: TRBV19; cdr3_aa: ATGGDRDEETQY
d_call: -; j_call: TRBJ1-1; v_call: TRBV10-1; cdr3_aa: ATQQGKRTEAF